The rows below give T cell receptor beta chains drawn from one sample of a study of blood T cell repertoires in COVID-19. Assay used: immunoSEQ multiplex PCR; TCRdb lists only in-frame clones, some missing. The profile covers about 220,000 clones, with 88% appearing a single time and roughly 2.5% taken by the ten largest. The sample comprised PBMCs or T cells enriched from blood (not recorded which). The receptors were gathered from a woman aged 25 to 39 who had recovered from COVID-19. CDR3s include the opening cysteine and the closing phenylalanine or tryptophan. The order of the fields is CDR3 DNA, CDR3 protein, D gene, CDR3 length, V gene, clone size, J gene. A D gene is named only where the DNA matches it firmly. Rows give clone size only sometimes, using once, few, many, or a class for an expanded clone.

CDR3 DNA: TGTGCCAGCAGTTTAATCTCCCCCGGCGGTAATTCACCCCTCCACTTT; CDR3 protein: CASSLISPGGNSPLHF; D gene: NA; CDR3 length: 16; V gene: TRBV27; clone size: NA; J gene: TRBJ1-6
CDR3 DNA: TGTGCCAGCAGCATAATAAGCGCCAATGAGCAGTTCTTC; CDR3 protein: CASSIISANEQFF; D gene: NA; CDR3 length: 13; V gene: TRBV7-8; clone size: once; J gene: TRBJ2-1
CDR3 DNA: TGCGCCAGCAGCCAACCAAGCCAACGGGTTGAAGCTTTCTTT; CDR3 protein: CASSQPSQRVEAFF; D gene: NA; CDR3 length: 14; V gene: TRBV4-1; clone size: NA; J gene: TRBJ1-1
CDR3 DNA: TGCGCCAGCAGCCAAGAACGGAGGACCGAGCAGTACTTC; CDR3 protein: CASSQERRTEQYF; D gene: NA; CDR3 length: 13; V gene: TRBV4-3; clone size: NA; J gene: TRBJ2-7
CDR3 DNA: TGCGCCAGCAGCCAGGACGACGCGGGGGGACGAGGGGATACGCAGTATTTT; CDR3 protein: CASSQDDAGGRGDTQYF; D gene: TRBD2; CDR3 length: 17; V gene: TRBV4-1; clone size: NA; J gene: TRBJ2-3
CDR3 DNA: TGTGCCAGCAGTCGGGGGGACACCGGGGAGCTGTTTTTT; CDR3 protein: CASSRGDTGELFF; D gene: TRBD2; CDR3 length: 13; V gene: TRBV6-5; clone size: NA; J gene: TRBJ2-2
CDR3 DNA: TGCGCCAGCAGCTCCCGGGACAACCCGGCCTATGGCTACACCTTC; CDR3 protein: CASSSRDNPAYGYTF; D gene: NA; CDR3 length: 15; V gene: TRBV5-1; clone size: NA; J gene: TRBJ1-2
CDR3 DNA: TGTGCCAGTAGTATGGTAGGTGGGGCTTTGAACACTGAAGCTTTCTTT; CDR3 protein: CASSMVGGALNTEAFF; D gene: NA; CDR3 length: 16; V gene: TRBV19; clone size: NA; J gene: TRBJ1-1
CDR3 DNA: TGTGCCAGTAGGACAGGGCATAGTGGCTACACCTTC; CDR3 protein: CASRTGHSGYTF; D gene: TRBD1; CDR3 length: 12; V gene: TRBV19; clone size: NA; J gene: TRBJ1-2
CDR3 DNA: TGTGCCAGCAGTGATGGCAGGGGGCACGAGCAGTACTTC; CDR3 protein: CASSDGRGHEQYF; D gene: TRBD1; CDR3 length: 13; V gene: TRBV6-1; clone size: NA; J gene: TRBJ2-7
CDR3 DNA: TGCGCCAGCAGCCAATTGACTAGCGGGGGGGCCGGTGAGCAGTTCTTC; CDR3 protein: CASSQLTSGGAGEQFF; D gene: TRBD2; CDR3 length: 16; V gene: TRBV4-1; clone size: NA; J gene: TRBJ2-1
CDR3 DNA: TGTGCCAGCAGCTCCCAATACAGGGCGAGTAGTGAAAAACTGTTTTTT; CDR3 protein: CASSSQYRASSEKLFF; D gene: NA; CDR3 length: 16; V gene: TRBV11-2; clone size: NA; J gene: TRBJ1-4
CDR3 DNA: TGCGCCAGCAGCCACGTGCGGAACTCTAACTATGGCTACACCTTC; CDR3 protein: CASSHVRNSNYGYTF; D gene: NA; CDR3 length: 15; V gene: TRBV4-1; clone size: once; J gene: TRBJ1-2
CDR3 DNA: TGCGCCAGCAGCCCCTTGGGACTCCAAGAGACCCAGTACTTC; CDR3 protein: CASSPLGLQETQYF; D gene: NA; CDR3 length: 14; V gene: TRBV5-1; clone size: NA; J gene: TRBJ2-5
CDR3 DNA: TGTGCCAGCAGTCCCCCGGGACTAGCGGGGGGGCGCGATACGCAGTATTTT; CDR3 protein: CASSPPGLAGGRDTQYF; D gene: TRBD2; CDR3 length: 17; V gene: TRBV6-2/TRBV6-3; clone size: NA; J gene: TRBJ2-3
CDR3 DNA: TGTGCCAGCAGCAGGCGACAGGGAGAGAACACTGAAGCTTTCTTT; CDR3 protein: CASSRRQGENTEAFF; D gene: TRBD1; CDR3 length: 15; V gene: TRBV11-1; clone size: NA; J gene: TRBJ1-1
CDR3 DNA: TGTGCCAGCAGTGAATCTGGGGAGGCTGGCTACACCTTC; CDR3 protein: CASSESGEAGYTF; D gene: NA; CDR3 length: 13; V gene: TRBV25-1; clone size: NA; J gene: TRBJ1-2
CDR3 DNA: TGTGCCGTCCAGGGGGCCTCCTACAATGAGCAGTTCTTC; CDR3 protein: CAVQGASYNEQFF; D gene: TRBD1; CDR3 length: 13; V gene: TRBV5-4; clone size: NA; J gene: TRBJ2-1
CDR3 DNA: TGTGCCACCAGCTTGGGGACAGGGGGCACCATCCTTGGCTACACCTTC; CDR3 protein: CATSLGTGGTILGYTF; D gene: TRBD1; CDR3 length: 16; V gene: TRBV10-3; clone size: NA; J gene: TRBJ1-2
CDR3 DNA: TGCGCCAGCAGCCACTCTCTCTACACTGAAGCTTTCTTT; CDR3 protein: CASSHSLYTEAFF; D gene: NA; CDR3 length: 13; V gene: TRBV4-3; clone size: NA; J gene: TRBJ1-1
CDR3 DNA: TGTGCCAGCAGTGAAAACAATTTATTGCCCAATCAGCCCCAGCATTTT; CDR3 protein: CASSENNLLPNQPQHF; D gene: NA; CDR3 length: 16; V gene: TRBV6-1; clone size: NA; J gene: TRBJ1-5
CDR3 DNA: TGTGCACGCCCGTCGGGACAGTACTGCAATCAGCCCCAGCATTTT; CDR3 protein: CARPSGQYCNQPQHF; D gene: TRBD1; CDR3 length: 15; V gene: TRBV25-1; clone size: many; J gene: TRBJ1-5
CDR3 DNA: TGTGCCAGCAGCTTAGCCCAGGGGGGCACAGATACGCAGTATTTT; CDR3 protein: CASSLAQGGTDTQYF; D gene: TRBD1; CDR3 length: 15; V gene: TRBV13; clone size: NA; J gene: TRBJ2-3
CDR3 DNA: TGTGCCAGCAGCCCCGGAGCTAACTATGGCTACACCTTC; CDR3 protein: CASSPGANYGYTF; D gene: NA; CDR3 length: 13; V gene: TRBV7-9; clone size: NA; J gene: TRBJ1-2
CDR3 DNA: TGTGCCAGCAGTTTAGCAGAGAACACTGAAGCTTTCTTT; CDR3 protein: CASSLAENTEAFF; D gene: NA; CDR3 length: 13; V gene: TRBV6-2/TRBV6-3; clone size: NA; J gene: TRBJ1-1
CDR3 DNA: TGTGCCAGCAGAAAACCACAGGAGAATGAAAAACTGTTTTTT; CDR3 protein: CASRKPQENEKLFF; D gene: NA; CDR3 length: 14; V gene: TRBV6-5; clone size: NA; J gene: TRBJ1-4
CDR3 DNA: TGTGCCAGCAGCCTCTCGACTAGCCGTGAGACCCAGTACTTC; CDR3 protein: CASSLSTSRETQYF; D gene: TRBD2; CDR3 length: 14; V gene: TRBV9; clone size: once; J gene: TRBJ2-5
CDR3 DNA: TGTGCCAGTAGTGCGGTCCGGGACAGGGGCCACGAGCAGTACTTC; CDR3 protein: CASSAVRDRGHEQYF; D gene: TRBD1; CDR3 length: 15; V gene: TRBV19; clone size: NA; J gene: TRBJ2-7
CDR3 DNA: TGTGCCAGCAGCATACAGGGGGCGACCCCCTATGGCTACACCTTC; CDR3 protein: CASSIQGATPYGYTF; D gene: TRBD1; CDR3 length: 15; V gene: TRBV6-2/TRBV6-3; clone size: NA; J gene: TRBJ1-2
CDR3 DNA: TGTGCCAGCAGCTTGGGAGACAGGGGAGACTACAATGAGCAGTTCTTC; CDR3 protein: CASSLGDRGDYNEQFF; D gene: TRBD1; CDR3 length: 16; V gene: TRBV5-6; clone size: NA; J gene: TRBJ2-1
CDR3 DNA: TGTGCCACCAGCGGCTCGACAGGGGCGGTTGAAAAACTGTTTTTT; CDR3 protein: CATSGSTGAVEKLFF; D gene: TRBD1; CDR3 length: 15; V gene: TRBV15; clone size: NA; J gene: TRBJ1-4
CDR3 DNA: TGTGCCAGCAGCCGGGACACTTCCTATGGCTACACCTTC; CDR3 protein: CASSRDTSYGYTF; D gene: NA; CDR3 length: 13; V gene: TRBV7-9; clone size: NA; J gene: TRBJ1-2
CDR3 DNA: TGCGCCAGCAGCGGTGAACAGGGGGGGGGCATTGCAGATACGCAGTATTTT; CDR3 protein: CASSGEQGGGIADTQYF; D gene: NA; CDR3 length: 17; V gene: TRBV4-1; clone size: NA; J gene: TRBJ2-3
CDR3 DNA: TGTGCCAGCAGCTCCCCCGGACAGGGGAATGAAAAACTGTTTTTT; CDR3 protein: CASSSPGQGNEKLFF; D gene: TRBD1; CDR3 length: 15; V gene: TRBV11-2; clone size: NA; J gene: TRBJ1-4
CDR3 DNA: TGTGCCAGCAGATCTACCCCGCTAGCGGGATCCTACAATGAGCAGTTCTTC; CDR3 protein: CASRSTPLAGSYNEQFF; D gene: TRBD2; CDR3 length: 17; V gene: TRBV7-2; clone size: NA; J gene: TRBJ2-1
CDR3 DNA: TGTGCCAGCAGTGACCACACCTACGAGCAGTACTTC; CDR3 protein: CASSDHTYEQYF; D gene: NA; CDR3 length: 12; V gene: TRBV2; clone size: NA; J gene: TRBJ2-7